Each of the 23 T cell receptor beta chains below was sequenced from the same sample in a study of blood T cell repertoires in COVID-19. This table comes from immunoSEQ multiplex PCR, and its TCRdb copy is limited to in-frame clones, with some not included. The sample holds about 32,000 clones, over 85% seen once. The sample consisted of peripheral blood. The receptors originated from a male donor with active COVID-19.

This chain uses TRBV5-6 with TRBJ2-5; a possible D gene is TRBD1 (5 bases). CDR1 and CDR2 (germline): SGHDT, YYEEEE. With 1 base removed from V and 4 bases from J, the gap between germline ends came to 23 bases. The CDR3 totals 18 residues. CDR3 sequence (DNA): TGTGCCAGCAGCTTGTTCGGGTTTACGGCACAGGTAGGAGAGACCCAGTACTTC. It specifies CASSLFGFTAQVGETQYF.

The genes are TRBV4-3 and TRBJ1-2; TRBD1 might be the D (5 bases). From germline, CDR1 is LGHNA and CDR2 YSLEER. CDR3 size: 14 residues. Trimming removed 4 bases from V and 4 bases from J, with 13 bases in between. As DNA, the CDR3 is TGCGCCAGCAGCCCGGGCGGCAGGGCCTATGGCTACACCTTC. Translated, it gives CASSPGGRAYGYTF.

V and J are TRBV6-5 and TRBJ2-1; weak D call: TRBD1 (6 bases). Looked up from germline, CDR1 is MNHEY and CDR2 is SVGAGI. Trimming pared 4 bases from V and 7 bases from J, leaving 14 bases between. The CDR3 length is 14 residues. In nucleotides, the CDR3 is TGTGCCAGCAGTTTCTTACTGGGGGCAAATGAGCAGTTCTTC. Encoded protein: CASSFLLGANEQFF.

As concerns this clone: The sample holds other DNA sequences that translate to the same CDR3. The chain recombines TRBV3-1 (or the pseudogene TRBV3-2) with TRBJ1-2; maybe TRBD1 (6 bases). Per germline, CDR1 LGHDT and CDR2 YNNKEL (reference sequence). V was trimmed by 6 bases and J by 7 bases, leaving 15 bases between them. The CDR3 sequence is 13 residues long. The CDR3 protein is CASSLGGGGGYTF. CDR3 coding DNA: TGTGCCAGCAGTCTCGGAGGGGGGGGTGGCTACACCTTC.

The V and J genes are TRBV24-1 and TRBJ2-2; 9 positions agree with TRBD1. Germline values: CDR1 KGHDR, CDR2 SFDVKD. The CDR3 has 15 amino acids. The V and J ends lost 3 bases and 6 bases, in that order; junction bases with no gene match: 4. As DNA, the CDR3 is TGTGCCACCAGTGATATCGGACAGGGGTCCGGGGAGCTGTTTTTT. It specifies CATSDIGQGSGELFF.

Here the CDR3 reads CASSRVGAISGANVLTF. CDR3 nucleotides: TGTGCCAGTAGTAGGGTAGGGGCGATATCTGGGGCCAACGTCCTGACTTTC. This rearrangement joins TRBV19 to TRBJ2-6; D possibly corresponds to TRBD1 (5 bases). The CDR3 has 17 amino acids. V lost 4 bases and J lost 1, with 14 bases in between. The germline V gene has CDR1 LNHDA and CDR2 SQIVND (reference sequence).

The J gene is TRBJ1-1, the V gene TRBV3-1 (or the pseudogene TRBV3-2); weak D call: TRBD1 (6 bases). The CDR3 contains 15 residues. V was pared by 1 base and J by 8 bases, with 17 bases between. In germline, CDR1 is LGHDT, CDR2 YNNKEL (reference sequence). The CDR3: CASSQVRFGTGEAFF. The CDR3 DNA reads as TGTGCCAGCAGCCAAGTTAGGTTCGGAACAGGGGAAGCTTTCTTT.

This chain links TRBV27 with TRBJ2-1; 8 nucleotides align to TRBD1. The V gene's germline CDR1 is MNHEY and CDR2 SMNVEV (reference sequence). Germline trimming cut 0 bases from V and 1 base from J; bases unmatched to any gene: 8. This CDR3 comprises 18 residues. The CDR3 sequence: CASSLSGTGTLSYNEQFF. In DNA form, the CDR3 reads TGTGCCAGCAGTTTATCCGGGACAGGCACATTATCCTACAATGAGCAGTTCTTC.

The chain employs TRBV7-2 and TRBJ2-7; 9 nucleotides agree with TRBD1. Looked up from germline, CDR1 is SGHTA and CDR2 is FQGNSA. V dropped 5 bases and J dropped 2; count of bases not matched to a gene: 10. CDR3 length: 16 amino acids. The CDR3 nucleotides read TGTGCCAGCAGCACGCAGACAGGGGGGCAAACCTACGAGCAGTACTTC. Its protein is CASSTQTGGQTYEQYF.

V usage is TRBV7-6 and J usage is TRBJ1-1, with D perhaps TRBD1 (5 bases). The CDR3 is made up of 14 amino acids. Germline CDR1 SGHVS, CDR2 FNYEAQ. Trimming shortened V by 5 bases and J by 3 bases, and 13 bases separated the two germline ends. CDR3 DNA sequence: TGTGCCAGCAGCGGGGGGGGGTTTTACACTGAAGCTTTCTTT. Translation gives CASSGGGFYTEAFF.

The chain combines TRBV30 with TRBJ2-7; 12 bases map to TRBD1. CDR1 and CDR2 from the germline V gene are GTSNPN and SVGIG (reference sequence). The ends lost 4 bases at V and 2 bases at J; junction bases unmatched: 6. The CDR3 loop spans 15 amino acids. The CDR3 nucleotides are TGTGCCTGGATGGGACAGGGGGCCACAACCTACGAGCAGTACTTC. Its protein is CAWMGQGATTYEQYF. The full variable domain, completed using reference TRBV30 and TRBJ2-7, is SQTIHQWPATLVQPVGSPLSLECTVEGTSNPNLYWYRQAAGRGLQLLFYSVGIGQISSEVPQNLSASRPQDRQFILSSKKLLLSDSGFYLCAWMGQGATTYEQYFGPGTRLTVT.

This chain uses TRBV5-5 with TRBJ1-5; the D is unclear. Germline loops: CDR1 SGHKS, CDR2 YYEKEE (reference sequence). CDR3 length: 15 amino acids. V was clipped by 5 bases and J by 9 bases, with 21 bases between them. CDR3 loop: CASSPFFTTNTPQHF. DNA of the CDR3: TGTGCCAGCAGTCCCTTCTTCACTACCAATACGCCCCAGCATTTT.

The chain links TRBV24-1 to TRBJ2-6; TRBD1 matches 10 bases. CDR1 and CDR2 from the germline V gene are KGHDR and SFDVKD. This CDR3 contains 22 residues. The V gene end was trimmed by 5 bases and the J gene end by 0 bases; junction bases not matched to a gene: 18. The CDR3: CATSGGMGQGQTVGSGANVLTF. Written as DNA, the CDR3 is TGTGCCACCAGTGGGGGTATGGGACAGGGGCAAACCGTTGGCTCTGGGGCCAACGTCCTGACTTTC.

The CDR3 DNA reads TGTGCCAGCAGCCAAGTCCAGGGGACGTATGGCTACACCTTC. It encodes CASSQVQGTYGYTF. This rearrangement joins TRBV3-1 (or the pseudogene TRBV3-2) to TRBJ1-2; D might be TRBD1 (6 bases). V lost 1 base and J lost 5, with 11 bases in between. The CDR3 spans 14 residues. Germline V gene data show CDR1 as LGHDT and CDR2 as YNNKEL (reference sequence).

The chain recombines TRBV14 with TRBJ2-5, with D perhaps TRBD1 (5 bases). The CDR3 sequence is 13 residues long. V lost 3 bases to trimming and J lost 2 bases, with 7 bases between them. Germline CDR1 is SGHDN and CDR2 is FVKESK. The CDR3 DNA reads TGTGCCAGCAGCCAGACAGTTCAAGAGACCCAGTACTTC. It specifies CASSQTVQETQYF.

This rearrangement joins TRBV6-2 or TRBV6-3 to TRBJ1-1; D may be TRBD1 (5 bases). Germline V gene lookup returns CDR1 MNHEY and CDR2 SVGEGT. Between the trimmed V and J ends, which lost 2 bases and 3 bases, there was a span of 7 bases. CDR3 length: 13 residues. The CDR3 DNA is TGTGCCAGCAGTTACAGGGGATACACTGAAGCTTTCTTT. Protein product: CASSYRGYTEAFF.

This clone was detected once. The chain joins TRBV4-1 to TRBJ2-7; TRBD1 might be the D (6 bases). The germline gives CDR1 MGHRA, CDR2 YSYEKL. The V end was cut by 4 bases, the J end by 0 bases, with 13 bases between. This CDR3 region has 15 residues. CDR3 nucleotides: TGCGCCAGCAGCCGCCGACAGGAAGGCTCCTACGAGCAGTACTTC. Translated, it gives CASSRRQEGSYEQYF.

J is TRBJ1-2 and V is TRBV13; 8 bases are shared with TRBD1. J gave up 5 bases and V 4 bases, and 6 bases lay outside the gene matches. The CDR3 has 14 amino acids. Germline V CDR1 and CDR2: PRHDT, FYEKMQ (reference sequence). The CDR3 is CASSSRQGKYGYTF. The CDR3 DNA follows: TGTGCCAGCAGCTCAAGACAGGGGAAGTATGGCTACACCTTC.

The chain couples TRBV15 to TRBJ1-2; D not resolved. V was pared by 0 bases and J by 6 bases, with 8 bases between. Germline V CDR1 and CDR2: LNHNV, YYDKDF (reference sequence). The CDR3 has 13 residues. The CDR3 sequence is CATSRDRRDGYTF. The CDR3 DNA reads TGTGCCACCAGCAGAGATCGGAGGGATGGCTACACCTTC.

The V gene is TRBV5-4, the J gene TRBJ2-2, with 8 bases lining up with TRBD1. The V gene end was trimmed by 3 bases and the J gene end by 0 bases; junction bases not matched to a gene: 4. Germline CDR1 is SGHNT and CDR2 is YYREEE (reference sequence). The CDR3 sequence is 16 residues long. The CDR3 protein is CASSWGQAANTGELFF. The CDR3 DNA reads as TGTGCCAGCAGCTGGGGACAGGCGGCGAACACCGGGGAGCTGTTTTTT.

This clone was recorded once. The chain is built from TRBV4-2 and TRBJ2-2, with 9 nucleotides matching TRBD2. The CDR3 spans 15 residues. V shed 3 bases and J 5 bases; nucleotides not matched to a gene: 4. Germline lookup yields CDR1 LGHNA and CDR2 YNFKEQ. CDR3 in DNA: TGTGCCAGCAGCCAGGGCGGGGGGGCTACCGGGGAGCTGTTTTTT. It yields the protein CASSQGGGATGELFF.

The chain uses TRBV6-5 and TRBJ1-1, with a weak D call TRBD1 (5 bases). In germline, CDR1 is MNHEY, CDR2 SVGAGI. Trimming removed 4 bases from V and 1 base from J, with 10 bases in between. The CDR3 extends over 14 amino acids. The CDR3 sequence is CASSLYTGNTEAFF. CDR3 bases: TGTGCCAGCAGTTTATATACAGGGAACACTGAAGCTTTCTTT.

V usage is TRBV4-1 and J usage is TRBJ1-3; D perhaps matches TRBD1 (5 bases). V was cut by 0 bases and J by 0 bases, with 12 bases left in between. The CDR3 consists of 17 residues. Germline loops: CDR1 MGHRA, CDR2 YSYEKL. CDR3 region: CASSQDSRQISGNTIYF. The CDR3 nucleotides are TGCGCCAGCAGCCAAGATTCGAGACAGATCTCTGGAAACACCATATATTTT.